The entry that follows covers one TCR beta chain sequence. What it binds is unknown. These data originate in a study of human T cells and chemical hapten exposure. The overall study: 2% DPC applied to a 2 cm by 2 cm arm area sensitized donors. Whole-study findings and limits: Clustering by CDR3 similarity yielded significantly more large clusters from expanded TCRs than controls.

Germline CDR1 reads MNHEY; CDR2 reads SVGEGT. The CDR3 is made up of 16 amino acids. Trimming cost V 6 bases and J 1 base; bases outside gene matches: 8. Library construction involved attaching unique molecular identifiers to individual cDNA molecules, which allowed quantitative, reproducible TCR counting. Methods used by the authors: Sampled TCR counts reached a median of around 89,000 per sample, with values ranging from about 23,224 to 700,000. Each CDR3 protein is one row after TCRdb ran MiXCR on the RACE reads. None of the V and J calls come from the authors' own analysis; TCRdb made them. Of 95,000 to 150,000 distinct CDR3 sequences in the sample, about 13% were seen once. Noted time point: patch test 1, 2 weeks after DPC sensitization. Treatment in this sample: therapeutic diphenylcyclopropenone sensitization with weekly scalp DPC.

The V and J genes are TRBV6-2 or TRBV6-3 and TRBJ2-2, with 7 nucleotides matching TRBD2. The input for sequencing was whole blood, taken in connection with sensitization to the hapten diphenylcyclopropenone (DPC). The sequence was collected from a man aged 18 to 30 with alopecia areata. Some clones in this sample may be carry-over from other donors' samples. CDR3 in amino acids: CASSRAGGGNTGELFF. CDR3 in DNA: TGTGCCAGCAGCCGCGCTGGCGGGGGGAACACCGGGGAGCTGTTTTTT.